This T cell receptor (beta chain) was retrieved from a study of blood T cell repertoires in COVID-19. Study overall: The United States, Italy and Spain provided the acute and convalescent COVID-19 samples.

Donors of Cohort 3 who recovered were those that had two negative PCRs, clearance, or symptom resolution. Some clones are missing from TCRdb's copy, which holds only in-frame ones; the method was immunoSEQ multiplex PCR. Of about 290,000 clones in the sample, roughly nine tenths were seen once. This clone was counted between two and nine times. Germline V gene data show CDR1 as MNHEY and CDR2 as SVGAGI. CDR3 length: 10 residues. The ends were cut back, 8 bases at V and 7 bases at J, with 8 bases in the middle. The chain recombines TRBV6-5 with TRBJ1-1; D unclear. What was sequenced was PBMCs or T cells enriched from blood (not recorded which). The receptor's source is a woman in her forties who had recovered from COVID-19. The CDR3, as DNA: TGTGCCAGCGGCGACTTTGAAGCTTTCTTT. This encodes CASGDFEAFF.